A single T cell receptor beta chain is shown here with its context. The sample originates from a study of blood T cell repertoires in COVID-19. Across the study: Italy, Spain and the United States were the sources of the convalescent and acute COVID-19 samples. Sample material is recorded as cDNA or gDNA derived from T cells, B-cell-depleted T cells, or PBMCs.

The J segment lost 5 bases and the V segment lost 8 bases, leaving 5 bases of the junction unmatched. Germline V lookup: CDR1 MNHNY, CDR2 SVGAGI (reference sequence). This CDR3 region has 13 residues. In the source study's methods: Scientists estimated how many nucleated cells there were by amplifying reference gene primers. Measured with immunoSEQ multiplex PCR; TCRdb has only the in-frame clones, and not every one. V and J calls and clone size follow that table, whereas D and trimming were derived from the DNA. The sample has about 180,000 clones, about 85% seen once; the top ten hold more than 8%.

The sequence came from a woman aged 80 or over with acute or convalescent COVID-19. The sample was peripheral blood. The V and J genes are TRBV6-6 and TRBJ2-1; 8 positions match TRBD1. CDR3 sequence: CASGRTGNNEQFF. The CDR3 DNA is TGTGCCAGCGGGAGGACAGGGAACAATGAGCAGTTCTTC.